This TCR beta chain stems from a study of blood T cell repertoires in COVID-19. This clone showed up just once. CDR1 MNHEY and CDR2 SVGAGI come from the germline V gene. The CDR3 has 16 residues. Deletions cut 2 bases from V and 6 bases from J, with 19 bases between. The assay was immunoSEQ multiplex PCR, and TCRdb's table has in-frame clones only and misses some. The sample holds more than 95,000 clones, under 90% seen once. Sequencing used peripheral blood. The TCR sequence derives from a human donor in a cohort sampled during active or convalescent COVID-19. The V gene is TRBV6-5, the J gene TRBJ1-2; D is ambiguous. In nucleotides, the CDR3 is TGTGCCAGCAGTTACGAGGGTTTGCCAATCTTCAATGGCTACACCTTC. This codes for CASSYEGLPIFNGYTF.